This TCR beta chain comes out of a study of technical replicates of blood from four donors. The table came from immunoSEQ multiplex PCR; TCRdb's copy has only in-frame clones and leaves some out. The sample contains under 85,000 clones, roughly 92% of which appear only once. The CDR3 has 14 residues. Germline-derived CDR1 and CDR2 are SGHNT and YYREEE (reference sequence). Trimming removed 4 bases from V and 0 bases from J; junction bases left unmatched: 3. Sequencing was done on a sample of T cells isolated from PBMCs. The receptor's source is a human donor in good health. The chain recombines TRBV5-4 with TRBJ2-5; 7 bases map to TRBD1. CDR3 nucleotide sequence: TGTGCCAGCAGCGTGGACAGGTACCAAGAGACCCAGTACTTC. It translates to CASSVDRYQETQYF.